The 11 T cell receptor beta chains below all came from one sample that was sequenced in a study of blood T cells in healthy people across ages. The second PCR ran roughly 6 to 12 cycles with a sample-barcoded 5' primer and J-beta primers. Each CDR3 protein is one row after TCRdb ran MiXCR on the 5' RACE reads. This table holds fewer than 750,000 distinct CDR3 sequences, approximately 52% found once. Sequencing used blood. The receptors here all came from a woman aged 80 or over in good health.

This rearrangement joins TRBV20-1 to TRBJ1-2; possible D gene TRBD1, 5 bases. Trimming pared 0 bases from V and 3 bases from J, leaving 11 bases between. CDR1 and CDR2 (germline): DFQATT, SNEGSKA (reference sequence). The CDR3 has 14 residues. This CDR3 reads CSAREGVTDYGYTF. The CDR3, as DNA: TGCAGTGCTAGAGAGGGGGTGACCGACTATGGCTACACCTTC.

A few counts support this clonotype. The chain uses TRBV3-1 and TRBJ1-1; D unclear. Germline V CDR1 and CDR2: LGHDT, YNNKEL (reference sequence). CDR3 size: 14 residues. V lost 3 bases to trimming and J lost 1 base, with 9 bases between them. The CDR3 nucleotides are TGTGCCAGCAGCCAGCCCTCGCAGAACACTGAAGCTTTCTTT. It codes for CASSQPSQNTEAFF.

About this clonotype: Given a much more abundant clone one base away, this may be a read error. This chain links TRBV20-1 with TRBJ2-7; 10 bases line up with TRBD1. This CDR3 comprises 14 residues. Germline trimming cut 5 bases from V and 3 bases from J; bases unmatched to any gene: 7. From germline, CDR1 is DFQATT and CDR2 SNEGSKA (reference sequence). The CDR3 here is CSAGHGQGVYEQYF. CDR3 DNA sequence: TGCAGTGCTGGTCACGGACAGGGGGTCTACGAGCAGTACTTC.

The DNA of the CDR3 is TGTGCCAGTAGTACTTATAGCGAGCAAGAGACCCAGTACTTC. Translated, it gives CASSTYSEQETQYF. This chain connects TRBV19 to TRBJ2-5; the D gene is possibly TRBD2 (5 bases). V lost 4 bases and J 2 bases, leaving 11 bases between the germline ends. This CDR3 comprises 14 residues. Germline lookup yields CDR1 LNHDA and CDR2 SQIVND (reference sequence).

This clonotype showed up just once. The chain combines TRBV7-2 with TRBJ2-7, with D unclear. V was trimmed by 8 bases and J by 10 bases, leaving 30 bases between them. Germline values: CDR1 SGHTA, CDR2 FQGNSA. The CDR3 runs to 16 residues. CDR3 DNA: TGTGCCAGCCCGACGCGATTTGTTATTTATCCCGTAGGACAGTACTTC. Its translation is CASPTRFVIYPVGQYF. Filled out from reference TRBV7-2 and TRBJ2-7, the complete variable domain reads GAGVSQSPSNKVTEKGKDVELRCDPISGHTALYWYRQSLGQGLEFLIYFQGNSAPDKSGLPSDRFSAERTGGSVSTLTIQRTQQEDSAVYLCASPTRFVIYPVGQYFGPGTRLTVT.

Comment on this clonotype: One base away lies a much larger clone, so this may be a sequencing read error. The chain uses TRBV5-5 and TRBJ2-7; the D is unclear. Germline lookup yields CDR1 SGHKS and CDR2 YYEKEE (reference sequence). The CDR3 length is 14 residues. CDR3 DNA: TGTGCCAGCAGCTTGATAGTAAACTCCGACGAGCAGTACTTC. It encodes CASSLIVNSDEQYF.

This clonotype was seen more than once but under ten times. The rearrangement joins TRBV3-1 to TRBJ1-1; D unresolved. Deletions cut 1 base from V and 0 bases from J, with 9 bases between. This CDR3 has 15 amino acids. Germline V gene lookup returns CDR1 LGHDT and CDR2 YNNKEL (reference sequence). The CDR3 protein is CASSQVAKMNTEAFF. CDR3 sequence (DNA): TGTGCCAGCAGCCAAGTGGCGAAGATGAACACTGAAGCTTTCTTT. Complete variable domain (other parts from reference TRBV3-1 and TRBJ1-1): DTAVSQTPKYLVTQMGNDKSIKCEQNLGHDTMYWYKQDSKKFLKIMFSYNNKELIINETVPNRFSPKSPDKAHLNLHINSLELGDSAVYFCASSQVAKMNTEAFFGQGTRLTVV.

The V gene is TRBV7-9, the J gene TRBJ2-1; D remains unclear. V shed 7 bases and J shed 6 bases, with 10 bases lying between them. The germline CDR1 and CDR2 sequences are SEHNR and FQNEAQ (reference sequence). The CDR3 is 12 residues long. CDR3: CASTLGPNEQFF. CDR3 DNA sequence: TGTGCCAGCACCTTGGGTCCCAATGAGCAGTTCTTC.

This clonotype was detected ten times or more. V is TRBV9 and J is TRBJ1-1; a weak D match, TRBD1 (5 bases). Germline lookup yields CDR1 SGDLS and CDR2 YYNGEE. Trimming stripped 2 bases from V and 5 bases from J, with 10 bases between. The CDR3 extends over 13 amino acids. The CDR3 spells CASSVGGRTEAFF. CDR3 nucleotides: TGTGCCAGCAGCGTTGGGGGACGGACTGAAGCTTTCTTT.

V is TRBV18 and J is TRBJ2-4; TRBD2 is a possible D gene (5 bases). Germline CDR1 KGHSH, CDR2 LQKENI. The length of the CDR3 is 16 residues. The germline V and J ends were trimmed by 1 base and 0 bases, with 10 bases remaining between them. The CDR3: CASSPRERGAKNIQYF. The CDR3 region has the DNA TGTGCCAGCTCACCACGGGAGCGCGGAGCCAAAAACATTCAGTACTTC.

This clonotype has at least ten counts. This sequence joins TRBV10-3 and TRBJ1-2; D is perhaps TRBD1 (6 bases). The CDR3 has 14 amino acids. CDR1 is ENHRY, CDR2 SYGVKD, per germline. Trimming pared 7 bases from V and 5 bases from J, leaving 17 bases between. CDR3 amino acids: CAIKRAGVEYGYTF. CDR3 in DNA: TGTGCCATCAAGAGGGCAGGGGTAGAGTATGGCTACACCTTC.